This T cell receptor beta chain appears in the sequencing data of a study of blood T cell repertoires in COVID-19. Study-wide context: Whether acute or convalescent, the COVID-19 samples came from the United States, Italy and Spain. PBMCs, B-cell-depleted T cells, or T cells were the source of the cDNA or gDNA that made up the material.

The CDR3 runs to 14 residues. Germline V gene data show CDR1 as MDHEN and CDR2 as SYDVKM. V was trimmed by 3 bases and J by 0 bases, leaving 6 bases between them. Per the original data handling: Using reference gene primer amplification, nucleated cell counts were estimated. The protocol was immunoSEQ multiplex PCR, while the TCRdb copy is restricted to in-frame clones and leaves out a portion. D and trimming were read from the DNA, whereas the V and J calls and clone size are those reported in that table. This repertoire shows about 100,000 clones, about 90% found once; its top ten account for about 1.8%. This clone appeared a few times.

This rearrangement joins TRBV28 to TRBJ1-5, with a weak D call TRBD1 (5 bases). This TCR was sampled from a human donor with active COVID-19. The donor label of this sample is uncertain. The sequenced sample consisted of peripheral blood. CDR3 coding DNA: TGTGCCAGCAGTTTTCAGGGTAGCAATCAGCCCCAGCATTTT. It is translated as CASSFQGSNQPQHF.